This entry lists 23 T cell receptor beta chains sequenced from one sample in a study of identical twins. TCRdb fed the 5' RACE reads into MiXCR, producing one record per CDR3 protein. The table has about 490,000 distinct CDR3 sequences, 13% to 15% seen once. The same data also contributed to another study, on yellow fever vaccine responses in identical twins.

Sequenced input: CD4+ T cells sorted from blood. Receptors originate from a woman between 18 and 30 years old in good health.

This clonotype has just one count. The chain couples TRBV5-1 to TRBJ2-2; 12 bases line up with TRBD1. This CDR3 region has 15 residues. The trim removed 4 bases at V and 6 bases at J, leaving 4 bases unmatched. Per the germline V gene, CDR1 is SGHRS and CDR2 is YFSETQ. The DNA of the CDR3 is TGCGCCAGCAGCGGGGGACAGGGGGCGCCCGGGGAGCTGTTTTTT. Its translation is CASSGGQGAPGELFF.

The sample holds a few counts of this clonotype. The genes are TRBV28 and TRBJ1-1; D is perhaps TRBD1 (6 bases). There are 14 residues in the CDR3. Germline loops: CDR1 MDHEN, CDR2 SYDVKM. Deletions cut 7 bases from V and 6 bases from J, with 18 bases between. DNA of the CDR3: TGTGCCAGCACCCGGGACACGGTTAGCGCTGAAGCTTTCTTT. This sequence encodes CASTRDTVSAEAFF.

This clonotype appeared a few times. The rearrangement links TRBV28 to TRBJ2-2; D remains ambiguous. Trimming cost V 4 bases and J 1 base, with 16 bases left between them. The V gene's germline CDR1 is MDHEN and CDR2 SYDVKM. The CDR3 runs 17 residues. DNA of the CDR3: TGTGCCAGCAGTTATTTTCCGAGGCGCAAGAACACCGGGGAGCTGTTTTTT. Protein sequence: CASSYFPRRKNTGELFF.

This clonotype occurred a few times. The genes are TRBV11-3 and TRBJ2-1, with TRBD1 as a possible D gene (5 bases). The V gene lost 6 bases and the J gene lost 5 bases, with 20 bases spanning the gap. The germline gives CDR1 SGHNT, CDR2 YENEEA. The CDR3 totals 16 residues. The CDR3 bases are TGTGCCAGCAGATTAAGTGGGTCGACAGAAAACAATGAGCAGTTCTTC. It codes for CASRLSGSTENNEQFF.

This clonotype showed up just a few times. The J gene is TRBJ2-1, the V gene TRBV12-3 or TRBV12-4, with 9 bases identical to TRBD1. The CDR3 has 14 residues. V was clipped by 3 bases and J by 8 bases; unmatched bases: 5. As DNA, the CDR3 is TGTGCCAGCAGTTTTCGGGGACAGGGCTATGAGCAGTTCTTC. Translated, it gives CASSFRGQGYEQFF.

This clonotype was counted a few times. The chain recombines TRBV3-1 with TRBJ2-1; no clear D gene. V was shortened by 1 base and J by 6 bases, with 13 bases between the two germline ends. Germline assignment: CDR1 LGHDT and CDR2 YNNKEL (reference sequence). This CDR3 comprises 15 residues. CDR3 in amino acids: CASSQGTPAINEQFF. CDR3 DNA sequence: TGTGCCAGCAGCCAAGGTACGCCAGCTATCAATGAGCAGTTCTTC.

This clonotype has more than one count but fewer than ten. The chain is built from TRBV2 and TRBJ2-1; tentatively, D is TRBD1 or TRBD2 (7 bases each). This CDR3 region has 14 residues. The V end was cut by 2 bases, the J end by 8 bases, with 13 bases between. The germline gives CDR1 SNHLY, CDR2 FYNNEI. CDR3 amino acids: CASSERAGGDEQFF. CDR3 nucleotide sequence: TGTGCCAGCAGTGAAAGGGCAGGGGGGGATGAGCAGTTCTTC. Looking up the rest from reference TRBV2 and TRBJ2-1 gives the full variable domain: EPEVTQTPSHQVTQMGQEVILRCVPISNHLYFYWYRQILGQKVEFLVSFYNNEISEKSEIFDDQFSVERPDGSNFTLKIRSTKLEDSAMYFCASSERAGGDEQFFGPGTRLTVL.

This clonotype came up many times. This chain connects TRBV12-3 or TRBV12-4 to TRBJ2-7; D may be TRBD1 (6 bases). CDR3 length: 15 residues. Trimming cost V 6 bases and J 0 bases, with 15 bases left between them. The CDR3 loop reads CASSARDMDSYEQYF. CDR3 in DNA: TGTGCCAGCAGCGCCCGGGACATGGACTCCTACGAGCAGTACTTC.

The rearrangement links TRBV6-1 to TRBJ1-6; the D is unclear. V was shortened by 5 bases and J by 7 bases, with 15 bases between the two germline ends. The CDR3 is 15 residues long. The germline V gene has CDR1 MNHNS and CDR2 SASEGT. CDR3 DNA sequence: TGTGCCAGCAGTCCCGAGACGCGGCAAAATTCACCCCTCCACTTT. It codes for CASSPETRQNSPLHF.

The chain uses TRBV12-3 or TRBV12-4 and TRBJ2-7; 9 nucleotides agree with TRBD2. CDR3 length equals 17 residues. The CDR3: CAGSFTLAGPSTYEQYV. The CDR3 DNA follows: TGTGCCGGCAGTTTCACGCTAGCGGGGCCGTCTACCTACGAGCAGTACGTC.

The sample holds a few counts of this clonotype. V is TRBV6-2 or TRBV6-3 and J is TRBJ2-1; weak D call: TRBD1 (5 bases). V was pared by 2 bases and J by 4 bases, with 9 bases between. This CDR3 spans 14 amino acids. The V gene's germline CDR1 is MNHEY and CDR2 SVGEGT. Here the CDR3 reads CASSYRGAYNEQFF. The CDR3 bases are TGTGCCAGCAGTTACAGGGGCGCATACAATGAGCAGTTCTTC.

This clonotype appeared a few times. The V call is TRBV25-1, the J call TRBJ1-6; 9 bases are a match to TRBD1. The CDR3 loop spans 14 amino acids. J gave up 10 bases and V 8 bases, and 9 bases lay outside the gene matches. Germline CDR1 MGHDK, CDR2 SYGVNS. The CDR3 DNA follows: TGTGCCAGCTTACAGGGGGCGGGTGGGTCACCCCTCCACTTT. It encodes CASLQGAGGSPLHF.

The chain carries TRBV6-1 and TRBJ1-1, with D possibly being TRBD1 (6 bases). Germline assignment: CDR1 MNHNS and CDR2 SASEGT. V gave up 6 bases and J gave up 5 bases, with 16 bases separating them. CDR3 length: 14 amino acids. CDR3 sequence reads: CASRNTGRGTEAFF. The CDR3 region has the DNA TGTGCCAGCAGGAATACAGGGAGGGGGACTGAAGCTTTCTTT.

A few counts support this clonotype. V is TRBV6-2 or TRBV6-3 and J is TRBJ2-5, with 7 bases fitting TRBD2. V shed 2 bases and J 3 bases; nucleotides not matched to a gene: 6. The CDR3 length is 15 residues. CDR1 is MNHEY, CDR2 SVGEGT, per germline. The DNA of the CDR3 is TGTGCCAGCAGTTACCCCGGTGCGGGAGAAGAGACCCAGTACTTC. Its translation: CASSYPGAGEETQYF.

The chain is built from TRBV5-1 and TRBJ1-5; D is unclear. The CDR3 totals 14 residues. V lost 4 bases and J lost 2, with 10 bases in between. Germline V CDR1 and CDR2: SGHRS, YFSETQ. The CDR3 region has the DNA TGCGCCAGCAGCCCCCTGGACCGCAATCAGCCCCAGCATTTT. Its translation is CASSPLDRNQPQHF.

The V gene is TRBV25-1, the J gene TRBJ2-3, with D unresolved. Germline V gene lookup returns CDR1 MGHDK and CDR2 SYGVNS. The CDR3 totals 13 residues. V lost 2 bases and J 0 bases, leaving 3 bases between the germline ends. CDR3 protein: CASSEISTDTQYF. In nucleotides, the CDR3 is TGTGCCAGCAGTGAAATAAGCACAGATACGCAGTATTTT.

The table lists this clonotype with a few counts. The rearrangement joins TRBV5-1 to TRBJ2-1, with 9 nucleotides matching TRBD2. V lost 0 bases, J lost 7 bases, and 2 bases stayed unmatched. Per germline, CDR1 SGHRS and CDR2 YFSETQ. The length of the CDR3 is 14 residues. DNA for the CDR3: TGCGCCAGCAGCTTGGGACTAGCGGAGAATGAGCAGTTCTTC. It specifies CASSLGLAENEQFF.

This clonotype was counted between two and nine times. J is TRBJ2-7 and V is TRBV28, with 12 bases identical to TRBD2. CDR1 is MDHEN and CDR2 is SYDVKM in the germline V gene. Trimming at V came to 8 bases and at J to 6 bases, leaving 5 bases not matched to a gene. There are 13 residues in the CDR3. The CDR3 coding sequence is TGTGCCAGCGGTACTAGCGGGAGGCTCGAGCAGTACTTC. This sequence encodes CASGTSGRLEQYF.

The sample holds a few counts of this clonotype. The V and J genes are TRBV7-6 and TRBJ2-1, with D possibly being TRBD2 (6 bases). Trimming removed 2 bases at V and 4 bases at J, with 12 bases between. This CDR3 region has 15 residues. Germline lookup yields CDR1 SGHVS and CDR2 FNYEAQ. The CDR3 loop is CASSLLADIYNEQFF. The CDR3, as DNA: TGTGCCAGCAGCTTATTAGCGGACATTTACAATGAGCAGTTCTTC.

This clonotype was counted between two and nine times. The gene calls are TRBV24-1 and TRBJ2-7; no firm D call. The germline gives CDR1 KGHDR, CDR2 SFDVKD. Deletions cut 1 base from V and 3 bases from J, with 9 bases between. The CDR3 covers 14 residues. CDR3 loop: CATSDLGPVYEQYV. DNA of the CDR3: TGTGCCACCAGTGATTTAGGACCTGTCTACGAGCAGTACGTC.

This clonotype was picked up a small number of times. The V call is TRBV3-1, the J call TRBJ1-6; D unresolved. V was pared by 1 base and J by 10 bases, with 11 bases between. The CDR3 is made up of 14 amino acids. CDR1 is LGHDT, CDR2 YNNKEL, per germline (reference sequence). The CDR3 nucleotides are TGTGCCAGCAGCCAAGGACAAGGGAAATCACCCCTCCACTTT. Encoded protein: CASSQGQGKSPLHF.

This sequence joins TRBV6-1 and TRBJ2-4; D remains ambiguous. V was pared by 3 bases and J by 2 bases, with 11 bases between. The CDR3 totals 15 residues. The germline V gene encodes CDR1 MNHNS and CDR2 SASEGT. CDR3 residues: CASSDVYVPKNIQYF. Here the CDR3 DNA reads TGTGCCAGCAGTGACGTATATGTGCCCAAAAACATTCAGTACTTC.

This clonotype was picked up a small number of times. The genes are TRBV5-1 and TRBJ2-5, with D unresolved. CDR1 SGHRS and CDR2 YFSETQ come from the germline V gene. The CDR3 contains 16 residues. The V and J ends lost 2 bases and 5 bases respectively, with 19 bases between them. CDR3 nucleotides: TGCGCCAGCAGCTTAGATCCCCCTAGAATCTCTGAGACCCAGTACTTC. Its translation: CASSLDPPRISETQYF.